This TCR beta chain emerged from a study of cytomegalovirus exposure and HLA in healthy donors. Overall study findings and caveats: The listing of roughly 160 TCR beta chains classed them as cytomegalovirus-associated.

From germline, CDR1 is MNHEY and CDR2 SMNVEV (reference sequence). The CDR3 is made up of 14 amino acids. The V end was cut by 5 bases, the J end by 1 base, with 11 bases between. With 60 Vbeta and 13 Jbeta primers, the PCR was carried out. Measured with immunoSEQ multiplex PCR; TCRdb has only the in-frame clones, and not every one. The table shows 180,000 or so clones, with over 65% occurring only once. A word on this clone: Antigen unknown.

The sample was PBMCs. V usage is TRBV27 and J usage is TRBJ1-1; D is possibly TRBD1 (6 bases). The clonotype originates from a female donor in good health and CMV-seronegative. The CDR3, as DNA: TGTGCCAGCAGTATTAGGGACAAGAACACTGAAGCTTTCTTT. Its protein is CASSIRDKNTEAFF.